One sample yielded the 19 T cell receptor beta chains listed below, sequenced in a study of blood T cell repertoires in COVID-19. The repertoire was sequenced with immunoSEQ multiplex PCR; TCRdb's copy has only in-frame clones and lacks some. The sample shows under 200,000 clones, about nine tenths of them seen only once. Sequencing was done on a sample of peripheral blood. These receptors were collected from a man between 60 and 70 years old with acute or convalescent COVID-19.

The chain carries TRBV7-9 and TRBJ2-3; perhaps TRBD2 as D (7 bases). With 2 bases removed from V and 0 bases from J, the gap between germline ends came to 15 bases. CDR1 SEHNR and CDR2 FQNEAQ come from the germline V gene (reference sequence). The CDR3 has 17 amino acids. The DNA of the CDR3 is TGTGCCAGCAGCTTAAGTCGGGCGGGGGCTAGCACAGATACGCAGTATTTT. Residues: CASSLSRAGASTDTQYF.

The gene calls are TRBV29-1 and TRBJ1-1, with 9 bases lining up with TRBD1. CDR3 length: 11 residues. The germline CDR1 and CDR2 sequences are SQVTM and ANQGSEA. Trimming removed 6 bases from V and 6 bases from J; junction bases left unmatched: 2. DNA for the CDR3: TGCAGCGTGGACAGGGGATCTGAAGCTTTCTTT. Encoded protein: CSVDRGSEAFF.

This chain joins TRBV6-6 and TRBJ2-7; D is possibly TRBD1 (6 bases). The length of the CDR3 is 15 residues. The germline V gene has CDR1 MNHNY and CDR2 SVGAGI (reference sequence). Trimming removed 5 bases at V and 3 bases at J, with 17 bases between. CDR3 nucleotide sequence: TGTGCCAGCAGTCAACTCATGGGACACAGCTACGAGCAGTACGTC. It encodes CASSQLMGHSYEQYV.

This clone was counted a few times. The rearrangement uses TRBV11-2 and TRBJ1-1; TRBD1 matches 9 bases. Germline CDR1 SGHAT, CDR2 FQNNGV. This CDR3 has 15 residues. With V trimmed by 6 bases and J by 5 bases, 10 bases remained unmatched. The CDR3 sequence: CASSSTGTGRTEAFF. CDR3 bases: TGTGCCAGCAGTTCGACCGGGACAGGGAGGACTGAAGCTTTCTTT.

The rearrangement uses TRBV2 and TRBJ2-3; tentative D call: TRBD2 (6 bases). The V end lost 8 bases, the J end lost 4 bases, and 16 bases lay between the germline ends. The CDR3 spans 14 residues. In germline, CDR1 is SNHLY, CDR2 FYNNEI. CDR3 DNA sequence: TGTGCCAGCCCCGGGCCGGCGGGGCCAGATACGCAGTATTTT. Protein sequence: CASPGPAGPDTQYF. Filled out from reference TRBV2 and TRBJ2-3, the complete variable domain reads EPEVTQTPSHQVTQMGQEVILRCVPISNHLYFYWYRQILGQKVEFLVSFYNNEISEKSEIFDDQFSVERPDGSNFTLKIRSTKLEDSAMYFCASPGPAGPDTQYFGPGTRLTVL.

This chain links TRBV14 with TRBJ2-1; TRBD1 is a possible D gene (5 bases). Germline V lookup: CDR1 SGHDN, CDR2 FVKESK. V gave up 3 bases and J gave up 2 bases, with 8 bases separating them. The CDR3 length is 14 residues. This CDR3 reads CASSQTAPYNEQFF. In DNA form, the CDR3 reads TGTGCCAGCAGCCAGACAGCGCCCTACAATGAGCAGTTCTTC.

The chain recombines TRBV15 with TRBJ1-1; 7 bases line up with TRBD1. The CDR3 is 14 amino acids. Germline CDR1 LNHNV, CDR2 YYDKDF (reference sequence). With V trimmed by 3 bases and J by 2 bases, 3 bases remained unmatched. In nucleotides, the CDR3 is TGTGCCACCAGCAGGGACAGGATTAACACTGAAGCTTTCTTT. Protein: CATSRDRINTEAFF.

V and J are TRBV24-1 and TRBJ2-2; possible D gene TRBD1, 6 bases. V lost 5 bases and J 3 bases, leaving 9 bases between the germline ends. Per the germline V gene, CDR1 is KGHDR and CDR2 is SFDVKD. The CDR3 sequence is 14 residues long. DNA of the CDR3: TGTGCCACCAGTGGAACAGGGTACACCGGGGAGCTGTTTTTT. Encoded protein: CATSGTGYTGELFF.

The gene calls are TRBV18 and TRBJ1-4, with a weak D call TRBD1 (5 bases). The germline gives CDR1 KGHSH, CDR2 LQKENI. There are 13 residues in the CDR3. The ends were cut back, 3 bases at V and 8 bases at J, with 10 bases in the middle. CDR3 sequence reads: CASSPAGTEKLFF. The CDR3 bases are TGTGCCAGCTCACCTGCGGGGACCGAAAAACTGTTTTTT.

V is TRBV21-1 and J is TRBJ2-7; the table's D call, TRBD2, was not checked against the DNA. TRBV21-1 is classified as a pseudogene. CDR3 length equals 16 residues. CDR3 loop: CASSKENRLFLYEQYF. The DNA for the CDR3 is TGTGCCAGCAGCAAAGAAAATAGACTCTTTCTCTACGAGCAGTACTTC.

The chain recombines TRBV7-2 with TRBJ1-2; D might be TRBD1 (6 bases). CDR3 length: 15 amino acids. CDR1 is SGHTA and CDR2 is FQGNSA in the germline V gene. The V end lost 5 bases, the J end lost 2 bases, and 15 bases lay between the germline ends. Here the CDR3 DNA reads TGTGCCAGCAGCCTATTACAGGGAGTGAACTATGGCTACACCTTC. Protein product: CASSLLQGVNYGYTF.

The J gene is TRBJ1-3, the V gene TRBV11-3, with TRBD1 as a possible D gene (6 bases). Germline V gene lookup returns CDR1 SGHNT and CDR2 YENEEA. The CDR3 spans 17 residues. V lost 3 bases, J lost 0 bases, and 15 bases lay in between. CDR3 in amino acids: CASSFPQGTSSGNTIYF. Here the CDR3 DNA reads TGTGCCAGCAGCTTCCCCCAGGGGACGAGCTCTGGAAACACCATATATTTT.

The V gene is TRBV5-5, the J gene TRBJ2-7, with 7 bases fitting TRBD1. Germline V gene data show CDR1 as SGHKS and CDR2 as YYEKEE (reference sequence). Unmatched junction bases numbered 9, after V lost 3 bases and J lost 0 bases. The CDR3 is 16 amino acids. CDR3 residues: CASSWDAGQDSYEQYF. The DNA of the CDR3 is TGTGCCAGCAGCTGGGACGCAGGACAGGACTCCTACGAGCAGTACTTC.

The chain recombines TRBV5-6 with TRBJ2-1; D gene ambiguous. This CDR3 is built from 13 residues. The V gene lost 0 bases and the J gene lost 3 bases, with 4 bases spanning the gap. Germline CDR1 and CDR2: SGHDT and YYEEEE. The CDR3 bases are TGTGCCAGCAGCTTGGAGAGCTACAATGAGCAGTTCTTC. Encoded protein: CASSLESYNEQFF.

In DNA, the CDR3 is TGTGCCAGTAGTAGAGGGGGTCGGTGGCAGCCCCAGCATTTT. Protein sequence: CASSRGGRWQPQHF. The chain recombines TRBV19 with TRBJ1-5, with D possibly matching TRBD1 (6 bases). V was trimmed by 4 bases and J by 7 bases, leaving 14 bases between them. This CDR3 has 14 amino acids. Germline V gene data show CDR1 as LNHDA and CDR2 as SQIVND (reference sequence).

V gene TRBV6-5 combines with J gene TRBJ1-3, with 9 nucleotides matching TRBD1. The CDR3 contains 15 residues. Germline V gene sequence: CDR1 MNHEY, CDR2 SVGAGI. Trimming took 8 bases from V and 4 from J; bases not matched to a gene: 9. CDR3 protein: CASFITGGAGNTIYF. For the CDR3, the DNA is TGTGCCAGCTTCATCACAGGGGGCGCCGGAAACACCATATATTTT.

This rearrangement joins TRBV10-3 to TRBJ1-1; TRBD1 matches 7 bases. This CDR3 has 14 residues. After removal of 4 bases from V and 5 bases from J, the junction contained 7 bases not matched to a gene. Germline V gene sequence: CDR1 ENHRY, CDR2 SYGVKD. This CDR3 is CAISGSPGGTEAFF. Here the CDR3 DNA reads TGTGCCATCAGTGGCTCGCCAGGGGGGACTGAAGCTTTCTTT.

The rearrangement uses TRBV19 and TRBJ2-1, with 7 bases identical to TRBD2. Germline V gene sequence: CDR1 LNHDA, CDR2 SQIVND (reference sequence). The CDR3 has 14 residues. Unmatched junction bases numbered 11, after V lost 11 bases and J lost 4 bases. The CDR3 here is CASTGWGGYNEQFF. DNA of the CDR3: TGTGCCTCCACCGGATGGGGGGGTTACAATGAGCAGTTCTTC.

The V and J genes are TRBV6-5 and TRBJ1-5; 9 nucleotides agree with TRBD1. Per germline, CDR1 MNHEY and CDR2 SVGAGI. V lost 2 bases and J lost 5; bases outside the gene matches: 1. This CDR3 is 14 amino acids long. CDR3 loop: CASSYRTGDQPQHF. The CDR3 DNA is TGTGCCAGCAGTTACAGGACAGGGGATCAGCCCCAGCATTTT.